This T cell receptor (beta chain) is drawn from a study of cytomegalovirus exposure and HLA in healthy donors (dated by TCRdb to 2016 to 2017). About the investigation overall: According to an earlier analysis of a few hundred of the donors, about 170 million T cells yielded 120 million or so unique TCR beta sequences and 276 Gb of sequence data. Approximately 300 gigabases of sequencing data and 70 million to 85 million unique TCR sequences were included in an early release covering about 600 HLA-typed donors. Of the 300 to 500 genotyped donors, roughly 80% were placed in the genetic ancestry cluster associated with self-reported Caucasian donors. The study aimed to test whether cataloging public T cell receptors could reveal signatures of past pathogen exposure. Using immunosequencing, the study profiled T cell repertoires from about 620 subjects and related those repertoires to cytomegalovirus serostatus. A separate validation cohort of roughly 110 different subjects was used in addition to the roughly 640-subject first cohort. High-throughput TCR immunosequencing, statistical association of individual TCRs with disease status, and machine learning were combined to predict cytomegalovirus infection status. A later analysis re-analyzed previously published TCR beta repertoires from roughly 600 donors and added high-resolution HLA genotyping to study TCR occurrence patterns. Rather than drawing on any new phenotypic data, the later analysis identified candidate immune exposures from TCR beta sequences and the way those sequences occurred across donors. To decide whether each TCR beta V gene segment behaved as functional or pseudogenic, an earlier analysis of over 500 of the donors relied on high-throughput TCR beta sequencing. Donor age, sex, ethnicity and CMV serostatus were compiled together with the repertoire data. Genome-wide SNP genotypes for about 65% of the roughly 670 donors were used in a later genetic analysis, which treated that subset as a discovery cohort. All discovery cohort repertoires had been generated on a single sequencing platform. Both class I and class II loci were covered by HLA typing, at four-digit resolution. Typing coverage varied by locus: roughly 629-630 donors for A, B, C, DRB1 and DQB1; approximately 560 for DQA1; around 610 for DPA1; around 450 for DPB1. A few DR-DQ haplotypes were treated as single units for association and clustering because of strong linkage in the cohort. Across around 400 genotyped donors of the cohort, an average of about 220,000 unique TCR beta nucleotide sequences per donor were sequenced, and 15% to 20% of those sequences were non-productive. What the authors observed across the whole study: A cluster of highly shared sequence variants was judged likely to be a technical artifact of the sequencing pipeline. V-gene and J-gene trimming of TCR beta chains was associated with a missense DCLRE1C variant in a later genetic analysis, and the association was replicated in an independent cohort. Correlated functional status among segregating V segments might be attributable to linkage disequilibrium, but an unknown experimental factor could not be ruled out. The only immune exposure information available for the cohort was CMV serostatus. In a later analysis, TCR association rates were found to vary across HLA loci, with the most associated TCRs seen for DRB1 alleles and the fewest for HLA-C alleles. According to a later analysis, most CMV-associated TCR beta chains appeared to be HLA-restricted, and the HLA associations seemed to be driven largely by CMV exposure. HLA typing was unavailable for some donors at each locus, so association tests used only the typed subset. Broadly in line with IMGT annotations, most TCR beta V segments showed up in productive rearrangements about 87% or about 30% of the time in an earlier analysis of approximately 640 of the donors. The 87-base-pair reads could not distinguish some IMGT-functional V segments, including TRBV6-2 and TRBV6-3, so those segments were excluded. According to a later analysis, parvovirus B19, influenza, CMV and Epstein-Barr virus appeared linked to several top co-occurrence clusters. It was suggested by the authors that the approach could potentially be generalized to other disease states and immunological phenotypes. The classifier was reported to diagnose cytomegalovirus status with high specificity and sensitivity in both the original cohort and the validation cohort. The earlier analysis of almost 600 of the donors excluded over 15 rarely observed V segments, including chromosome 9 orphons, because counts were too low. Most TCR sequences were observed very rarely across donors, whereas some public TCRs were present in many individuals. At a false discovery rate of 0.05, a later analysis linked fewer than 20,000 TCR beta sequences to specific HLA alleles. The study gave a list of some 150 TCR beta chains associated with cytomegalovirus. A later genetic analysis reported fewer N-insertions in productive TCRs among donors in an Asian-associated ancestry cluster than the approximately 670-donor mean. Presence/absence analyses assumed roughly uniform sequencing depth across donors, an assumption that may not hold. A further reported finding was that TCR beta sequences accurately predicted the HLA-A and HLA-B alleles for most subjects in the first cohort. A few of the identified cytomegalovirus-associated TCR beta chains were confirmed in vitro to be specific for cytomegalovirus antigens. When HLA alleles, especially DR and DQ, strongly co-occurred, attributing TCR associations to individual alleles was difficult. The cohort was sequenced for TCR beta chains only, and without alpha or paired-chain data the features that could be detected were limited. A later analysis found that HLA-associated TCR beta chains were more clonally expanded and had lower generation probabilities than equally common non-associated chains.

For CDR1 and CDR2, the germline V gene lists SGDLS and YYNGEE. The CDR3 measures 16 amino acids from cysteine to phenylalanine. The retained sequence is limited to the CDR3, 48 bases, with the frame set at the first base. V drops 3 bases and J drops 5 bases, leaving 20 bases in between. The cohort comprised some 680 healthy bone marrow donors. All cohort members were sampled while nominally healthy, although unrecorded immune exposures were likely present. The donor was CMV seronegative and belonged to the group of 352 seronegative cohort members. Every donor gave a peripheral blood sample, and the peripheral blood mononuclear cells from that sample were used for TCR beta sequencing. Genomic DNA was extracted from the blood cell samples with the Qiagen DNeasy Blood Extraction Kit. The library was prepared using the immunoSEQ multiplex PCR assay. A mixture of 60 forward primers for TCR Vbeta segments and 13 reverse primers for TCR Jbeta segments was used in the multiplex PCR. A multiplex PCR assay on genomic DNA amplified the CDR3 region of rearranged TCR beta genes. The Illumina HiSeq System was used to sequence the amplified TCR beta libraries as 87-base-pair reads. Processing in the source paper ran as follows. In a later analysis, some 80 million unique TCR beta chains were counted across the 650 to 700 repertoires, and roughly 11 million of these chains were shared by at least two donors. Raw reads were error-corrected and collapsed into unique sequences by a nearest-neighbor algorithm in which closely related sequences were merged to remove PCR and sequencing errors. CDR3 sequences were aligned to IMGT reference sequences to assign V, D and J gene segments. For a sequence to be retained, a match of at least six nucleotides was required to both a V gene segment and a J gene segment. A rearrangement was called productive if the CDR3 had no stop codons and remained in frame with V and J, and every other rearrangement was called non-productive. CDR3 was defined by IMGT convention, running from the second conserved V-encoded cysteine to the conserved J-encoded phenylalanine. The earlier analysis of roughly 590 of the donors excluded any sequence lacking an unambiguous match to a single V gene segment. An earlier analysis of over 450 of the donors classified V segments as functional when productive rearrangements were above 56.7% and as segregating when the standard deviation between donors was above 5%. A statistical classification framework was built to diagnose cytomegalovirus status from the catalog of TCR beta chain sequences. In a later analysis, TCR nucleotide sequences were compared against IMGT/GENE-DB human TR gene sequences so that V and J genes could be assigned. Using the TCRdist pipeline, a later analysis assigned CDR3 sequences along with most-parsimonious VDJ recombination scenarios. A later analysis defined each TCR beta chain by its CDR3 amino acid sequence plus V-gene family, and excluded reads lacking a unique V-gene family. A later analysis removed several hundred highly shared, low-generation-probability nucleotide sequences to deal with suspected cross-contamination and a sequencing artifact. A later analysis calculated a clonal expansion index for each public chain from normalized within-repertoire ranks of inferred template counts. Generation probabilities in a later analysis came from a VDJ recombination model fitted to out-of-frame rearrangements, and those results were checked against IGoR. In a later analysis, TCR-TCR, TCR-HLA and TCR-CMV co-occurrence was scored with hypergeometric tests, and a repertoire-size bias correction was applied to TCR pairs. A later analysis estimated false discovery rates by permuting HLA or CMV assignments 20 times. In a later analysis, co-occurring TCRs were grouped using DBSCAN, with TCRdist sequence similarity added in when clustering inside HLA-allele-positive subsets. Co-occurrence clustering excluded repertoires with fewer than 30,000 or more than 120,000 public chains, plus five with anomalous nucleotide sharing. Not all clones reach the TCRdb copy of this immuneACCESS table, which keeps in-frame sequences only. Checked studies attribute under half of the gap to unresolved V genes and leave the rest unexplained. That table gives V, J and clone size, and the DNA gave D and trimming. Counted in this sample were 90,000 to 100,000 clones; under 70% of them appeared once. Jointly, the top ten make up 2% to 2.5% of the sample.

As to this clone: Its binding antigen is unknown. The record has no base qualities; no much larger clone is one base away.

The V gene is TRBV9 and the J gene is TRBJ2-5, with TRBD2 perhaps the D gene, on 6 matching bases. The sample taken for sequencing was PBMCs. The clonotype was recovered from a man aged 50 to 59 in good health and CMV-seronegative. For the CDR3, the sequence is CASSAAWGREQETQYF. In nucleotides, the sequence is TGTGCCAGCAGCGCAGCGTGGGGCCGGGAGCAGGAGACCCAGTACTTC.